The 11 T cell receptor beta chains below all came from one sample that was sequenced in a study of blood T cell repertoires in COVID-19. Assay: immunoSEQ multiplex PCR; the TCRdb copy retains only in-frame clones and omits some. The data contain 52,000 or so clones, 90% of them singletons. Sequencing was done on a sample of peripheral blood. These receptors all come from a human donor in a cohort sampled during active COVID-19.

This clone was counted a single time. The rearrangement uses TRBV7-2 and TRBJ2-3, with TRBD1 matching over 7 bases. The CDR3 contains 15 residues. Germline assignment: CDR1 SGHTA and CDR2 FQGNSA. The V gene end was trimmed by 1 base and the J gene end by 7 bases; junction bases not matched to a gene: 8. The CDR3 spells CASSLGNTGANTQYF. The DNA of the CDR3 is TGTGCCAGCAGCTTAGGGAATACAGGGGCAAATACGCAGTATTTT.

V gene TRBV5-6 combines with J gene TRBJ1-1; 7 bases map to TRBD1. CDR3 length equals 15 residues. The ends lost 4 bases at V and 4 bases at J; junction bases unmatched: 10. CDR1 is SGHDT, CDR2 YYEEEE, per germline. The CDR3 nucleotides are TGTGCCAGCAGCCTTCGTGACAGGGACTCCACTGAAGCTTTCTTT. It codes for CASSLRDRDSTEAFF.

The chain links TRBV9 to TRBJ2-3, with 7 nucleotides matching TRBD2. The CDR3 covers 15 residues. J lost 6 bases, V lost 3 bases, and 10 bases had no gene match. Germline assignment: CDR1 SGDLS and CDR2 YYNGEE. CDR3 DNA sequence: TGTGCCAGCAGCGCCGAAGGGACTATCCCGGATACGCAGTATTTT. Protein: CASSAEGTIPDTQYF.

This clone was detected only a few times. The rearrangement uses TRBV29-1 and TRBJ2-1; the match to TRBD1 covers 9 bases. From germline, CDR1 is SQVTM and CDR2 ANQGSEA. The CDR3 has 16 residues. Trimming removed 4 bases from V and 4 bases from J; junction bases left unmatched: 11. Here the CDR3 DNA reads TGCAGCGTTGGGACAGGGGCCCTTAGGGTGTACAATGAGCAGTTCTTC. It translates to CSVGTGALRVYNEQFF.

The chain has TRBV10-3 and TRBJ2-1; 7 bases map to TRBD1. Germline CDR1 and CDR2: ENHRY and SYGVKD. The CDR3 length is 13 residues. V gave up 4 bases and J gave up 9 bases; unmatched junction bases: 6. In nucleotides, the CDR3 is TGTGCCATCAGTGTACAGGGGATTGGTGAGCAGTTCTTC. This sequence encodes CAISVQGIGEQFF.

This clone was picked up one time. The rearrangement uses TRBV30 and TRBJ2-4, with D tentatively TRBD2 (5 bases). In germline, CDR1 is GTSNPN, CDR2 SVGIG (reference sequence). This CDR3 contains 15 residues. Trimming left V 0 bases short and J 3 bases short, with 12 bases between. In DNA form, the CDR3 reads TGTGCCTGGAGTGTATGGAAACGGGGCAAAAACATTCAGTACTTC. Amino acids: CAWSVWKRGKNIQYF.

The CDR3 nucleotides are TGTGCCAGCAGGAGGGACACCGGGGAGCTGTTTTTT. This gives the protein CASRRDTGELFF. The chain recombines TRBV6-5 with TRBJ2-2, with D tentatively TRBD2 (5 bases). CDR3 size: 12 residues. Trimming took 6 bases from V and 3 from J, leaving 5 bases between them. Germline V gene lookup returns CDR1 MNHEY and CDR2 SVGAGI.

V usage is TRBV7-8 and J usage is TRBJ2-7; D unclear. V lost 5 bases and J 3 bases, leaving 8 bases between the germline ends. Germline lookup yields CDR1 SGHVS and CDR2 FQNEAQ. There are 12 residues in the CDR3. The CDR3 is CASSPVNYEQYF. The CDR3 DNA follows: TGTGCCAGCAGCCCAGTAAACTACGAGCAGTACTTC. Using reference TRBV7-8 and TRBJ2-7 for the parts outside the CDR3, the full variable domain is GAGVSQSPRYKVAKRGQDVALRCDPISGHVSLFWYQQALGQGPEFLTYFQNEAQLDKSGLPSDRFFAERPEGSVSTLKIQRTQQEDSAVYLCASSPVNYEQYFGPGTRLTVT.

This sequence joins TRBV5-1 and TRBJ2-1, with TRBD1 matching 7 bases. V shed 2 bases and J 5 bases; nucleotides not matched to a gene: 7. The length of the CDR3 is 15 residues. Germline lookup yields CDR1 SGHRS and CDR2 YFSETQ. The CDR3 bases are TGCGCCAGCAGCTTCCCAGGGGGAGCCAACAATGAGCAGTTCTTC. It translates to CASSFPGGANNEQFF.

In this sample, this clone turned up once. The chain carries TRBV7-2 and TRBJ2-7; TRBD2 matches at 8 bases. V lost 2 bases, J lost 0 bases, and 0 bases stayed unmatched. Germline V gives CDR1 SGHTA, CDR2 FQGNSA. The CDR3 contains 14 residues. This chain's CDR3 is CASSLSGSSYEQYF. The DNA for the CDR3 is TGTGCCAGCAGCTTAAGCGGGAGCTCCTACGAGCAGTACTTC.

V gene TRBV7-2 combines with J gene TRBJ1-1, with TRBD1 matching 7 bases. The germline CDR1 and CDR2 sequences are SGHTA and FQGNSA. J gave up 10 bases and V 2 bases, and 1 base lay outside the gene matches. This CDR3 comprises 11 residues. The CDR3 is CASSLTGVAFF. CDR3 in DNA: TGTGCCAGCAGCTTAACAGGGGTAGCTTTCTTT.